The present T cell receptor beta chain was sequenced within a study of T cell repertoires in cytomegalovirus infection (dated by TCRdb to the late 2010s). With respect to the entire study: Alongside well-studied HLA-B-restricted epitopes, the peptide stimulations were aimed at recently identified HLA-C-restricted CMV epitopes, whose presentation resists viral immunomodulation. Because public TCR beta signatures pointed to carriage of CMV infection together with the matching HLA type, the HLA type of each donor mattered for the analysis. On the study overall, not on this receptor specifically: The ex vivo response was dominated by HLA-C-restricted CMV-specific TCR beta clonotypes, which also provided the single most frequent clonotype in two of eight donors. Cumulative frequency of public TCR beta family members discriminated carriers of CMV infection plus the relevant HLA type in this cohort and an independent approximately 370-donor cohort.

On this clonotype itself: Its recognized antigen is unknown. No much larger clone is present one base from it, and per-base qualities are unavailable.

What this sample's treatment or condition label stands for: in vitro stimulation with specific CMV peptide epitopes to enrich CMV-specific T cells. Reads for this sample came from an Illumina HiSeq 1500. In-frame beta chains were kept once TCRdb had trimmed the public reads at Q25 with fastp and called clones with MiXCR. Entries that share a CDR3 protein sequence are merged under the most common genes and DNA. The sample records roughly 920,000 distinct CDR3 sequences, approximately 30% of which are singletons. The top ten clonotypes cover around an eighth of the sample. Including the terminal cysteine and phenylalanine, the CDR3 comprises 15 residues. Of all the DNA, just the CDR3 is kept, 45 bases in frame from base 1. In the germline V gene (reference sequence), CDR1 corresponds to MNHEY and CDR2 to SMNVEV. Cut back by 5 bases and 2 bases, the V and J ends lie 15 bases apart.

The sequence was obtained from a human donor in good health (CMV status not recorded). Some clones in this sample may be carry-over from other donors' samples. This receptor chain uses TRBV27 and TRBJ2-5; TRBD1 is perhaps the D gene, given 5 matching bases. The sample here was cultured CD8+ T cells from PBMCs, taken from culture after CMV antigen stimulation. The DNA sequence reads TGTGCCAGCAGTCGGGCAGGGATGAATCAAGAGACCCAGTACTTC. Translated, it gives CASSRAGMNQETQYF.